This T cell receptor (beta chain) is from a study of blood T cell repertoires in COVID-19. Across the study: There were acute and convalescent COVID-19 samples, and they came from the United States, Italy and Spain. PBMCs, B-cell-depleted T cells, or T cells were the source of the cDNA or gDNA that made up the material.

Authors' methods: Amplification from reference gene primers served as the basis for estimated nucleated cell counts. TCRdb keeps only in-frame clones here, not all; method: immunoSEQ multiplex PCR. V and J calls and clone size follow that table, whereas D and trimming were derived from the DNA. The table lists 40,000 to 50,000 clones, around 86% of them singletons, with roughly 2.1% in the top ten. The length of the CDR3 is 17 residues. V was pared by 5 bases and J by 1 base, with 11 bases of the junction left unmatched. CDR1 and CDR2 (germline): SEHNR, FQNEAQ (reference sequence). The sequenced sample was peripheral blood. This sequence was found in a woman aged 60-75 years with acute or convalescent COVID-19. This chain joins TRBV7-9 and TRBJ1-5; 7 bases fit TRBD1. The CDR3 DNA reads as TGTGCCAGCAGCCGTGATAACAGGGGTGGCAGCAATCAGCCCCAGCATTTT. Encoded protein: CASSRDNRGGSNQPQHF.